These 21 T cell receptor beta chains were sequenced from one sample in a study of T-cell reconstitution after alpha-beta-depleted transplantation in children. Library preparation (for TCRbeta) was performed with unique molecular identifiers. From the PCR reads, TCRdb called clonotypes with MiXCR, one entry per CDR3 protein. The sample contains 200,000 to 300,000 distinct CDR3 sequences, roughly 24% of which appear only once. This specimen was PBMCs, taken before TCRalphabeta/CD19-depleted stem cell transplant. These receptors originate from a girl aged 2 to 10 with Fanconi anemia, due to receive a stem cell transplant.

This clonotype occurred a few times. The chain couples TRBV11-3 to TRBJ2-3, with 11 bases aligning to TRBD2. Germline CDR1 and CDR2: SGHNT and YENEEA. V was pared by 5 bases and J by 1 base, with 5 bases of the junction left unmatched. This CDR3 has 16 amino acids. CDR3 in DNA: TGTGCCAGCAGCCGATCACTAGCGGGAGGCACAGATACGCAGTATTTT. It specifies CASSRSLAGGTDTQYF.

This clonotype was seen more than once but under ten times. The V and J genes are TRBV7-2 and TRBJ1-1; D not certain. Trimming removed 5 bases from V and 2 bases from J, with 15 bases in between. Germline assignment: CDR1 SGHTA and CDR2 FQGNSA. The CDR3 contains 15 residues. The CDR3 loop is CASSRTQRENTEAFF. As DNA, the CDR3 is TGTGCCAGCAGCCGGACGCAGAGAGAAAACACTGAAGCTTTCTTT.

At least ten counts were recorded for this clonotype. The gene calls are TRBV7-2 and TRBJ1-5; D perhaps matches TRBD1 (5 bases). V shed 5 bases and J shed 2 bases, with 13 bases lying between them. The CDR3 runs 15 residues. Germline assignment: CDR1 SGHTA and CDR2 FQGNSA. The CDR3 spells CASSTTTGGNQPQHF. As DNA, the CDR3 is TGTGCCAGCAGCACTACGACGGGGGGCAATCAGCCCCAGCATTTT.

In this sample, this clonotype turned up many times. V and J are TRBV29-1 and TRBJ2-2; no clear D gene. Germline CDR1 is SQVTM and CDR2 is ANQGSEA. V was clipped by 4 bases and J by 7 bases, with 10 bases between them. The CDR3 is made up of 12 amino acids. The CDR3, as DNA: TGCAGCGTTGGAAGTCTCGTCGGGGAGCTGTTTTTT. Protein sequence: CSVGSLVGELFF.

This clonotype was counted ten times or more. The rearrangement uses TRBV20-1 and TRBJ2-7; 12 bases line up with TRBD2. Germline CDR1 is DFQATT and CDR2 is SNEGSKA (reference sequence). This CDR3 region has 15 residues. V shed 2 bases and J 4 bases; nucleotides not matched to a gene: 6. This CDR3 is CSARQIGLAGYEQYF. The CDR3, as DNA: TGCAGTGCTAGACAAATCGGACTAGCGGGATACGAGCAGTACTTC.

This clonotype was observed a few times. The chain carries TRBV7-2 and TRBJ2-1, with D possibly TRBD1 on 6 matching bases. The CDR3 length is 15 residues. Trimming took off 3 bases at V and 7 bases at J, with 16 bases between the two ends. The germline gives CDR1 SGHTA, CDR2 FQGNSA. The CDR3 here is CASSFKPGHMNEQFF. The CDR3 region has the DNA TGTGCCAGCAGCTTTAAACCGGGACATATGAATGAGCAGTTCTTC.

This clonotype was observed many times. The chain has TRBV6-5 and TRBJ2-3; a weak D match, TRBD1 (6 bases). The CDR3 covers 15 residues. Germline CDR1 MNHEY, CDR2 SVGAGI. The V and J ends lost 2 bases and 2 bases respectively, with 11 bases between them. The CDR3 DNA is TGTGCCAGCAGTTACCGGGGACACTACACAGATACGCAGTATTTT. Protein: CASSYRGHYTDTQYF.

V is TRBV29-1 and J is TRBJ2-1; D might be TRBD2 (5 bases). The CDR3 is made up of 11 amino acids. Trimming pared 3 bases from V and 9 bases from J, leaving 9 bases between. The germline gives CDR1 SQVTM, CDR2 ANQGSEA. The CDR3 sequence is CSVDSRGEQFF. As DNA, the CDR3 is TGCAGCGTTGACAGTCGGGGTGAGCAGTTCTTC.

V is TRBV5-1 and J is TRBJ1-6; D call uncertain. In germline, CDR1 is SGHRS, CDR2 YFSETQ. Trimming pared 1 base from V and 2 bases from J, leaving 10 bases between. The CDR3 extends over 16 amino acids. The CDR3 coding sequence is TGCGCCAGCAGCTTGACGGCAGACCCCTATAATTCACCCCTCCACTTT. This codes for CASSLTADPYNSPLHF.

The chain carries TRBV7-9 and TRBJ2-5; 8 bases are shared with TRBD1. Germline CDR1 is SEHNR and CDR2 is FQNEAQ (reference sequence). The CDR3 is 14 residues long. The ends lost 5 bases at V and 5 bases at J; junction bases unmatched: 7. CDR3 in amino acids: CASSPHRDRETQYF. The CDR3 DNA reads TGTGCCAGCAGCCCTCACAGGGACAGGGAGACCCAGTACTTC.

This clonotype was counted many times. The chain uses TRBV9 and TRBJ2-3; TRBD2 is a possible D gene (6 bases). Germline CDR1 and CDR2: SGDLS and YYNGEE. The CDR3 covers 15 residues. Trimming removed 2 bases from V and 7 bases from J, with 17 bases in between. The CDR3 loop reads CASSVHSGPANTQYF. For the CDR3, the DNA is TGTGCCAGCAGCGTCCACAGCGGGCCGGCCAATACGCAGTATTTT.

The sample holds many counts of this clonotype. The V and J genes are TRBV20-1 and TRBJ2-1; a possible D gene is TRBD2 (5 bases). The germline gives CDR1 DFQATT, CDR2 SNEGSKA (reference sequence). The CDR3 loop spans 13 amino acids. Trimming removed 6 bases from V and 7 bases from J, with 16 bases in between. CDR3 sequence: CSANLGLTNEQFF. CDR3 nucleotides: TGCAGTGCCAACCTTGGACTGACTAATGAGCAGTTCTTC.

This clonotype was detected a few times. This chain joins TRBV12-3 or TRBV12-4 and TRBJ2-1; D may be TRBD1 or TRBD2 (5 bases each). V was clipped by 6 bases and J by 14 bases, with 14 bases between them. This CDR3 region has 11 residues. This CDR3 reads CASSPGTWEFF. CDR3 bases: TGTGCCAGCAGCCCGGGGACGTGGGAGTTCTTC.

This clonotype has at least ten counts. This chain uses TRBV27 with TRBJ2-2, with TRBD2 as a possible D gene (6 bases). This CDR3 region has 14 residues. Germline assignment: CDR1 MNHEY and CDR2 SMNVEV (reference sequence). V lost 5 bases and J lost 6, with 13 bases in between. CDR3 in amino acids: CASSPGGVAGELFF. CDR3 in DNA: TGTGCCAGCAGTCCTGGAGGGGTGGCCGGGGAGCTGTTTTTT.

The chain uses TRBV20-1 and TRBJ2-1; TRBD1 matches at 9 bases. This CDR3 is built from 13 residues. V was pared by 5 bases and J by 7 bases, with 6 bases of the junction left unmatched. CDR1 and CDR2 from the germline V gene are DFQATT and SNEGSKA (reference sequence). CDR3 loop: CSAQGTGRNEQFF. Written as DNA, the CDR3 is TGCAGTGCTCAAGGGACAGGGCGTAATGAGCAGTTCTTC.

The genes are TRBV4-2 and TRBJ2-5; a weak D match, TRBD2 (5 bases). V dropped 6 bases and J dropped 2 bases, with 13 bases sitting between them. Germline CDR1 reads LGHNA; CDR2 reads YNFKEQ. CDR3 length equals 14 residues. The CDR3 region is CASSHRGEQETQYF. CDR3 nucleotide sequence: TGTGCCAGCAGTCACCGGGGAGAACAAGAGACCCAGTACTTC.

V is TRBV7-9 and J is TRBJ2-1, with a tentative D call TRBD1 (5 bases). CDR1 is SEHNR and CDR2 is FQNEAQ in the germline V gene (reference sequence). V was trimmed by 6 bases and J by 4 bases, leaving 19 bases between them. The CDR3 consists of 16 residues. CDR3 sequence reads: CASRIDRFNDYNEQFF. In DNA, the CDR3 is TGTGCCAGCAGAATCGACAGATTTAATGATTACAATGAGCAGTTCTTC.

This clonotype was seen ten or more times. The chain recombines TRBV29-1 with TRBJ2-7; D is possibly TRBD1 or TRBD2 (5 bases each). This CDR3 is built from 13 residues. V gave up 7 bases and J gave up 2 bases, with 15 bases separating them. Germline CDR1 and CDR2: SQVTM and ANQGSEA. The CDR3 DNA is TGCAGCGCCGAGGGGCAGGGCCCCTACGAGCAGTACTTC. Translated: CSAEGQGPYEQYF.

This clonotype was detected many times. This chain joins TRBV7-9 and TRBJ2-1, with D unclear. The V end lost 5 bases, the J end lost 4 bases, and 18 bases lay between the germline ends. Germline values: CDR1 SEHNR, CDR2 FQNEAQ (reference sequence). This CDR3 region has 16 residues. The CDR3 spells CASSPTPLTRYNEQFF. In nucleotides, the CDR3 is TGTGCCAGCAGCCCAACACCACTGACCAGGTACAATGAGCAGTTCTTC. The full variable domain, rest sourced from reference TRBV7-9 and TRBJ2-1, is DTGVSQNPRHKITKRGQNVTFRCDPISEHNRLYWYRQTLGQGPEFLTYFQNEAQLEKSRLLSDRFSAERPKGSFSTLEIQRTEQGDSAMYLCASSPTPLTRYNEQFFGPGTRLTVL.

At least ten counts were recorded for this clonotype. J is TRBJ2-5 and V is TRBV10-3; D is unclear. This CDR3 comprises 12 residues. The germline V gene encodes CDR1 ENHRY and CDR2 SYGVKD. V lost 4 bases and J 3 bases, leaving 6 bases between the germline ends. The CDR3 DNA reads TGTGCCATCAGTGGGGAAAAAGAGACCCAGTACTTC. Encoded protein: CAISGEKETQYF.

The chain couples TRBV20-1 to TRBJ1-4, with 7 bases aligning to TRBD1. This CDR3 region has 14 residues. J gave up 7 bases and V 0 bases, and 5 bases lay outside the gene matches. Germline V gives CDR1 DFQATT, CDR2 SNEGSKA (reference sequence). In nucleotides, the CDR3 is TGCAGTGCTAGAGATAACAGGGGACCTGAAAAACTGTTTTTT. Its protein product is CSARDNRGPEKLFF.